The TCR beta chain under discussion was sequenced for a study of shared clonotypes between healthy human individuals. Looked up from germline, CDR1 is SGHRS and CDR2 is YFSETQ. This CDR3 comprises 13 residues. V was clipped by 3 bases and J by 3 bases, with 10 bases between them. DNA at about 190 ng, about 30,000 T cell genomes, went into sorted-subset replicate PCRs. Produced via immunoSEQ multiplex PCR; TCRdb's table is partial and in-frame only. The table records around 610,000 clones, 96% of them present only once. CD45RO-negative, CCR7-positively selected cells formed the naive CD8 fraction, excluding terminally differentiated effector memory CD45RA+ cells.

The chain has TRBV5-1 and TRBJ2-7, with unresolved D. Sequencing was carried out using naive CD8+ T cells sorted from blood. This TCR derives from a woman in her 30s in good health. The CDR3 here is CASSWSLGYEQYF. The DNA for the CDR3 is TGCGCCAGCAGCTGGAGTCTTGGCTACGAGCAGTACTTC.